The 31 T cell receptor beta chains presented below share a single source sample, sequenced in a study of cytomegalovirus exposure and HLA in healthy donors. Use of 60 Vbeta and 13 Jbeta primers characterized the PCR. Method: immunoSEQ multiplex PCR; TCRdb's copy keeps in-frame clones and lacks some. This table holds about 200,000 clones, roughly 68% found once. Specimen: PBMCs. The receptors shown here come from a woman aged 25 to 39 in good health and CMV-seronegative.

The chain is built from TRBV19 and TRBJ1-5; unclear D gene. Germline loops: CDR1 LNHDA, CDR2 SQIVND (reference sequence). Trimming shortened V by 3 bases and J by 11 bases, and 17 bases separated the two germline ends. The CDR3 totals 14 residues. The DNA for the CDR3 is TGTGCCAGTAGTATTTCCTTTACCCGTCGGTCCCAGCATTTT. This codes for CASSISFTRRSQHF.

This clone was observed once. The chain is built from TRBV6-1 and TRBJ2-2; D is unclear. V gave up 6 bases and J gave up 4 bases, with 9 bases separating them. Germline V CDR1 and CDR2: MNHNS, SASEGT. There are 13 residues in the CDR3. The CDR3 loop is CASSNLRTGELFF. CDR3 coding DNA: TGTGCCAGCAGCAACCTGCGCACCGGGGAGCTGTTTTTT.

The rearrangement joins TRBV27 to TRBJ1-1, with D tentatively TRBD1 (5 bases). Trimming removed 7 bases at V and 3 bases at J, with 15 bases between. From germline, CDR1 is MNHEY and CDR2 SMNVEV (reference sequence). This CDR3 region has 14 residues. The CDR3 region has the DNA TGTGCCAGCAAAACGTGGGGGGGATACACTGAAGCTTTCTTT. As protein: CASKTWGGYTEAFF.

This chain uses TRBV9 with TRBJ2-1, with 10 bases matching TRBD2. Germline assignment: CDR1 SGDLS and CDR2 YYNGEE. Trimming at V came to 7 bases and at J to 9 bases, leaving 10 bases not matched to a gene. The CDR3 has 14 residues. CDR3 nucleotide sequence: TGTGCCAGCGGGAGGCTAGCGGGAGATGGTGAGCAGTTCTTC. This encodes CASGRLAGDGEQFF.

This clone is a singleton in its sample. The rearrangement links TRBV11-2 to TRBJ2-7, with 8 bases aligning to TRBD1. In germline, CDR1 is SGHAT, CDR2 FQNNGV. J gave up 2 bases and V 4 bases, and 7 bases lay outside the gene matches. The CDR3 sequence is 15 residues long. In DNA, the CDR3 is TGTGCCAGCAGCTACGGGACAGGACTGACCTACGAGCAGTACTTC. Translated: CASSYGTGLTYEQYF.

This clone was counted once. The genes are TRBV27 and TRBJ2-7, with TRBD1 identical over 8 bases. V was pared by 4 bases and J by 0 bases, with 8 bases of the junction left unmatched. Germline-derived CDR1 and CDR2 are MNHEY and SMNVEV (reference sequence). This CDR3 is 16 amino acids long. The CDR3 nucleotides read TGTGCCAGCAGTTCGGACAGGGCCTTTGCCTCCTACGAGCAGTACTTC. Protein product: CASSSDRAFASYEQYF.

The DNA for the CDR3 is TGTGCCAGCAGGCCACTAGCGGGCCCCTCCTACGAGCAGTACTTC. Protein sequence: CASRPLAGPSYEQYF. The V gene is TRBV6-6, the J gene TRBJ2-7; TRBD2 aligns across 9 bases. Germline CDR1 and CDR2: MNHNY and SVGAGI (reference sequence). The CDR3 runs 15 residues. V shed 6 bases, J shed 0 bases, and the junction held 6 bases outside the gene matches.

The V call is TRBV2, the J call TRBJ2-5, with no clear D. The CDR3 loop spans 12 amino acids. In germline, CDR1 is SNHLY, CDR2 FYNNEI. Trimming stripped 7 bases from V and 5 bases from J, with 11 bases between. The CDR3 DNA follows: TGTGCCAGCACCCGGCCTAGGGAGACCCAGTACTTC. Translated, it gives CASTRPRETQYF.

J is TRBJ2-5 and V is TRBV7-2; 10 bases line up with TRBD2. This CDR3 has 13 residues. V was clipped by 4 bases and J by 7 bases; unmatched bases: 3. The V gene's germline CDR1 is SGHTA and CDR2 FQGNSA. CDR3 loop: CASSYASGRTQYF. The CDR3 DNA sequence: TGTGCCAGCAGCTATGCTAGCGGGAGGACCCAGTACTTC.

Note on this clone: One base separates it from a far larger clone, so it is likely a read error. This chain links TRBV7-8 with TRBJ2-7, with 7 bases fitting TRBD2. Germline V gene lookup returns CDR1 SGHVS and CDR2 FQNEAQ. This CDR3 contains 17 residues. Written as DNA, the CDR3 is TGTGCCAGCAGCTTAGCGCTGGGGCTAGCGGATTACTACGGGCAGTACTTC. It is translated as CASSLALGLADYYGQYF.

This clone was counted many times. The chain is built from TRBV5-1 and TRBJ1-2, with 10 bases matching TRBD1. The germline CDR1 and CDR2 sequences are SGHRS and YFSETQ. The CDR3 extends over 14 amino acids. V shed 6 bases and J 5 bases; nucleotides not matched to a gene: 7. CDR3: CASTPPGQGYGYTF. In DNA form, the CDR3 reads TGCGCCAGCACCCCCCCGGGACAGGGGTATGGCTACACCTTC.

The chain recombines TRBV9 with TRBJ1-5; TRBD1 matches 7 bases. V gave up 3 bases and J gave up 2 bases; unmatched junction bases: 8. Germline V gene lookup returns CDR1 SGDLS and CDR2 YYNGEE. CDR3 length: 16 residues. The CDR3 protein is CASSAGQLKGNQPQHF. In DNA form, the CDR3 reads TGTGCCAGCAGCGCGGGACAGCTCAAGGGCAATCAGCCCCAGCATTTT.

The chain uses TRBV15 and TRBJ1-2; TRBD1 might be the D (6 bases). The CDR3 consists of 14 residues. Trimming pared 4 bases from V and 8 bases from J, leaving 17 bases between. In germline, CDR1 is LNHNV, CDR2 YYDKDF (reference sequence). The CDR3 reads CATSKGTRLGGYTF. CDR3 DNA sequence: TGTGCCACCAGCAAGGGGACACGCCTTGGGGGCTACACCTTC.

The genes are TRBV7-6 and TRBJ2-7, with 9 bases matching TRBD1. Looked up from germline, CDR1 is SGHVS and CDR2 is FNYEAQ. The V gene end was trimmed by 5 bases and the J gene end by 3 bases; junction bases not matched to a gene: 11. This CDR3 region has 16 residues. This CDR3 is CASSRDDGGQGYEQYF. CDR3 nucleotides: TGTGCCAGCAGCCGGGATGACGGGGGACAGGGCTACGAGCAGTACTTC.

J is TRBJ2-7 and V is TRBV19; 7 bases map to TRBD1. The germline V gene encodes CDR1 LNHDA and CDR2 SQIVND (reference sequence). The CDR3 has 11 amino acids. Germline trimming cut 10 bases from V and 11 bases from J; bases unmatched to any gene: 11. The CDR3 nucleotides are TGTGCCACCCTTCAGGGGGATCAGAAGTACTTC. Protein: CATLQGDQKYF.

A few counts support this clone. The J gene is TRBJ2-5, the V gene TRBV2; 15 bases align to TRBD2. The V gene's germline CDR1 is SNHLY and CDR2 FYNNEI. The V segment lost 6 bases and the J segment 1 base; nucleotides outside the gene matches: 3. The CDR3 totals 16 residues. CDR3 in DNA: TGTGCCAGCAGAAGGACTAGCGGGGGGGCCCAAGAGACCCAGTACTTC. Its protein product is CASRRTSGGAQETQYF.

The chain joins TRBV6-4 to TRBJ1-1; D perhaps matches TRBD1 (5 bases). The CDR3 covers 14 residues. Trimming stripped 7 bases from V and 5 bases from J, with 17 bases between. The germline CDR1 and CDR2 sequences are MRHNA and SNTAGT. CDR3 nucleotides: TGTGCCAGCAAGGTTTCCAGGGATTCGACTGAAGCTTTCTTT. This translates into CASKVSRDSTEAFF.

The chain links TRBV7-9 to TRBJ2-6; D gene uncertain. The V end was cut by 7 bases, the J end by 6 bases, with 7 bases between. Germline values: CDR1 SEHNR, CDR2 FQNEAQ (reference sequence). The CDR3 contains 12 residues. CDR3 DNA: TGTGCCAGCATGGTAGAGGCCAACGTCCTGACTTTC. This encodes CASMVEANVLTF.

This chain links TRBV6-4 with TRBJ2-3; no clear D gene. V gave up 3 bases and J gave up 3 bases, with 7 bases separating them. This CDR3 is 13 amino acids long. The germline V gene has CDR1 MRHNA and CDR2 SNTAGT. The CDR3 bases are TGTGCCAGCAGTGAGCGCCGGACAGATACGCAGTATTTT. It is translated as CASSERRTDTQYF.

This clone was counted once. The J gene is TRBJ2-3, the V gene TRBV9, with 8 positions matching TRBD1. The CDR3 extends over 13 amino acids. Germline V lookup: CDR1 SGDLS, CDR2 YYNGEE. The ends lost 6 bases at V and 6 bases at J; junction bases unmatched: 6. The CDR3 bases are TGTGCCAGCAACGGACAGGGCTCGGATACGCAGTATTTT. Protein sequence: CASNGQGSDTQYF.

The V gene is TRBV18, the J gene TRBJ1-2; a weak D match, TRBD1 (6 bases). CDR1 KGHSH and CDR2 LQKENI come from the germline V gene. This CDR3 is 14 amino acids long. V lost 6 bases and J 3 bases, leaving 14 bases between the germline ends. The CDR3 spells CASSVQGADYGYTF. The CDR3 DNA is TGTGCCAGCTCCGTACAGGGTGCTGACTATGGCTACACCTTC.

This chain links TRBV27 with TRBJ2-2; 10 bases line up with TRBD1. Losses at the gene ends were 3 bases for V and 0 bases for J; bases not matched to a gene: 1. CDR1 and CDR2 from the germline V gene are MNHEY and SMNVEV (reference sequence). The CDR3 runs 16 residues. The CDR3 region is CASSLTGGSNTGELFF. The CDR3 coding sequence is TGTGCCAGCAGTTTGACAGGGGGCTCGAACACCGGGGAGCTGTTTTTT.

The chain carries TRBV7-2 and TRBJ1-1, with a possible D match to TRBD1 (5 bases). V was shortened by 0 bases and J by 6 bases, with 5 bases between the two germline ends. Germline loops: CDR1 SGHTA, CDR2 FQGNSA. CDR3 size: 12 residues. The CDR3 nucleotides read TGTGCCAGCAGCTTAGCAGGGGCTGAAGCTTTCTTT. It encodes CASSLAGAEAFF.

CDR3 sequence reads: CASSWATRDEQFF. In DNA form, the CDR3 reads TGTGCCAGCAGCTGGGCCACTAGGGATGAGCAGTTCTTC. The rearrangement uses TRBV5-4 and TRBJ2-1; perhaps TRBD2 as D (5 bases). The CDR3 is 13 amino acids. Trimming took off 3 bases at V and 8 bases at J, with 12 bases between the two ends. Per germline, CDR1 SGHNT and CDR2 YYREEE (reference sequence).

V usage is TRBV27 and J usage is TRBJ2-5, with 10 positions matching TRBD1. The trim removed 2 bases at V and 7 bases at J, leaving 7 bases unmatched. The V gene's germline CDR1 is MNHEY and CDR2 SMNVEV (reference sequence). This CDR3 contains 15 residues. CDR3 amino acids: CASSLRGQGKGTQYF. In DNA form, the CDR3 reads TGTGCCAGCAGTTTAAGGGGACAGGGGAAGGGGACCCAGTACTTC.

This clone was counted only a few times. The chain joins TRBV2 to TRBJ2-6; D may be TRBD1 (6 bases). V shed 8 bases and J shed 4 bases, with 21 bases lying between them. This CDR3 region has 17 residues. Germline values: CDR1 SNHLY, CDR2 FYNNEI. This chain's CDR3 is CASEGPGDKKGANVLTF. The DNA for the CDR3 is TGTGCCAGCGAGGGTCCAGGGGATAAAAAGGGGGCCAACGTCCTGACTTTC.

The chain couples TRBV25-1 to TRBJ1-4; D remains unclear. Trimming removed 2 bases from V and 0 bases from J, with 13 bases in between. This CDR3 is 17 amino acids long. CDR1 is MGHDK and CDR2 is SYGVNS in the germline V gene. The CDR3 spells CASSEPRVHATNEKLFF. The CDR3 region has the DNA TGTGCCAGCAGTGAACCACGGGTCCATGCAACTAATGAAAAACTGTTTTTT.

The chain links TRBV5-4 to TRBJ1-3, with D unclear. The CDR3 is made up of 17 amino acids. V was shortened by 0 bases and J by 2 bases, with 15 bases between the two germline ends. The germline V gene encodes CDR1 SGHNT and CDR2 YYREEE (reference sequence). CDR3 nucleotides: TGTGCCAGCAGCTTGGCAGAAGAGGGTCTAGCTGGAAACACCATATATTTT. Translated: CASSLAEEGLAGNTIYF.

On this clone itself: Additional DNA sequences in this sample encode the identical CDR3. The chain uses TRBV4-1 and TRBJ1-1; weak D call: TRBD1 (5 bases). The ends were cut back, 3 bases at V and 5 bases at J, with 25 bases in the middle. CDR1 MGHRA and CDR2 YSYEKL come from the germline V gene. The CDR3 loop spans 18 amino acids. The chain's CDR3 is CASSQERWKGPEGTEAFF. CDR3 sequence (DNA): TGCGCCAGCAGCCAGGAAAGGTGGAAGGGGCCGGAGGGTACTGAAGCTTTCTTT.

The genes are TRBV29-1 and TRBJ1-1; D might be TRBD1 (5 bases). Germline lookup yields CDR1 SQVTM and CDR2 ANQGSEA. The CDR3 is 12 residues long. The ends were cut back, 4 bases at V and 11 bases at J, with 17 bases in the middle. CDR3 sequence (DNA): TGCAGCGTTGGGAACTCCGGGCCAGGGGCTTTCTTT. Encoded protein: CSVGNSGPGAFF.

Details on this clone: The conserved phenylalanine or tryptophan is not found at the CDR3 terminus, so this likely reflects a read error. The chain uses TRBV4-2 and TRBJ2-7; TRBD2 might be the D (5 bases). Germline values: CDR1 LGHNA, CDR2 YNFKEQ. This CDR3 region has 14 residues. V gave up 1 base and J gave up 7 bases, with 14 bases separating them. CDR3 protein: CASSQVGSEVEQYL. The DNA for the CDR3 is TGTGCCAGCAGCCAAGTAGGGAGCGAGGTGGAGCAGTACCTC.